This T cell receptor beta chain was captured in a study of identical twins. Deletions cut 3 bases from V and 3 bases from J, with 12 bases between. Germline CDR1 DFQATT, CDR2 SNEGSKA (reference sequence). This CDR3 is 14 amino acids long. TCRdb re-analysed the 5' RACE reads in MiXCR, keeping a single row per CDR3 protein. This repertoire shows 400,000 to 550,000 distinct CDR3 sequences, 20% to 25% found once; its top ten account for roughly 2.8%. The sample holds a few counts of this clonotype. These data also formed part of another study, on T cells expressing NK-cell markers.

Sequenced: CD4+ T cells sorted from blood. This receptor was taken from a woman under 30 in good health. The chain recombines TRBV20-1 with TRBJ2-1; tentative D call: TRBD2 (5 bases). The chain's CDR3 is CSARGSGFYNEQFF. As DNA, the CDR3 is TGCAGTGCTAGGGGTTCGGGGTTCTACAATGAGCAGTTCTTC.